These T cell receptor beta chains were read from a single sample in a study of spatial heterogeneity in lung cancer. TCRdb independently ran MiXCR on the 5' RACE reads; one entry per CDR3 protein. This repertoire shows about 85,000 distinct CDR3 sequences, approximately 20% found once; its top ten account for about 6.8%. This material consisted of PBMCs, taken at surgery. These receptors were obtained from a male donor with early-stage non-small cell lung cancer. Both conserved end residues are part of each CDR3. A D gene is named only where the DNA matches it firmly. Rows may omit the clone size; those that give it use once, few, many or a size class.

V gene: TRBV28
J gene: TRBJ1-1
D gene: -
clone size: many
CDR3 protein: CASSSNGNTEAFF
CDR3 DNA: TGTGCCAGCAGTTCAAACGGTAACACTGAAGCTTTCTTT

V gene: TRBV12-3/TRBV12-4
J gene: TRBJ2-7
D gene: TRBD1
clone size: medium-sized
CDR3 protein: CASSHRTGTSYEQYF
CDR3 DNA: TGTGCCAGCAGTCATCGGACAGGGACCTCCTACGAGCAGTACTTC

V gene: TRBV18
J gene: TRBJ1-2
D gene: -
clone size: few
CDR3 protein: CASSLGGPEGYTF
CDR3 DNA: TGTGCCAGCTCCCTTGGAGGGCCTGAGGGCTACACCTTC

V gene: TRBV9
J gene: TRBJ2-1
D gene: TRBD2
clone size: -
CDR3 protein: CASSVQREGAYNEQFF
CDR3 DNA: TGTGCCAGCAGCGTCCAGCGGGAGGGAGCCTACAATGAGCAGTTCTTC

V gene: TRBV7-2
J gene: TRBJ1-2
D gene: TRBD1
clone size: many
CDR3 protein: CASSSGTAYGYTF
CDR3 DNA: TGTGCCAGCAGCTCTGGGACAGCCTATGGCTACACCTTC

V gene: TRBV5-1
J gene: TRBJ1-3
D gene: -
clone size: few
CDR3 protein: CASSFGGSSGNTIYF
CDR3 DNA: TGCGCCAGCAGCTTCGGGGGAAGCTCTGGAAACACCATATATTTT

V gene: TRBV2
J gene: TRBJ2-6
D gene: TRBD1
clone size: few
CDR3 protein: CASSRDRGSGANVLTF
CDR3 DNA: TGTGCCAGCAGCCGGGACAGGGGATCCGGGGCCAACGTCCTGACTTTC

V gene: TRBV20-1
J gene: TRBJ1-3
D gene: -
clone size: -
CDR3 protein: CSARDPNSGNTIYF
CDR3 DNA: TGCAGTGCTAGAGACCCGAACTCTGGAAACACCATATATTTT

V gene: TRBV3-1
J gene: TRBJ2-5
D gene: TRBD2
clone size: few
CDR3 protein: CASSQPRGSGSLQTQYF
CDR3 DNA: TGTGCCAGCAGCCAACCCCGCGGTAGCGGGAGCCTCCAGACCCAGTACTTC

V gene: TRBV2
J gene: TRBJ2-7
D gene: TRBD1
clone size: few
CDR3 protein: CASRGTGGGEQYF
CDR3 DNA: TGTGCCAGCCGAGGGACAGGGGGCGGCGAGCAGTACTTC

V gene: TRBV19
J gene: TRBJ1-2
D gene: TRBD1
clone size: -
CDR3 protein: CASTHRQGDGYGYTF
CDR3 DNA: TGTGCCAGTACCCACCGACAGGGGGACGGCTATGGCTACACCTTC

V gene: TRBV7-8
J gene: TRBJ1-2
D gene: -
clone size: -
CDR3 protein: CASSLAVVFDYGYTF
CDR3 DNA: TGTGCCAGCAGCTTAGCGGTGGTATTTGACTATGGCTACACCTTC

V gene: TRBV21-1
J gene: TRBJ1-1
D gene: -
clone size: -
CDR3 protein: CASTHLDDRGDYQNTEAFF
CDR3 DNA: TGTGCCAGCACCCACCTGGATGACAGGGGCGACTACCAGAACACTGAAGCTTTCTTT

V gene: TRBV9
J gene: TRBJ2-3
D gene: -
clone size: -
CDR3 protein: CASSVKGATDTQYF
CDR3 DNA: TGTGCCAGCAGCGTTAAAGGGGCCACAGATACGCAGTATTTT

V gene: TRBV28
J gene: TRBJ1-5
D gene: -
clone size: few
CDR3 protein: CASSLVSFNQPQHF
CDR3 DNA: TGTGCCAGCAGTTTAGTTAGCTTTAATCAGCCCCAGCATTTT

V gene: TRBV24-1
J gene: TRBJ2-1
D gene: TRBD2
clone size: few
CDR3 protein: CATSSGGGNEQFF
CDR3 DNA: TGTGCCACCAGTAGCGGGGGGGGCAATGAGCAGTTCTTC

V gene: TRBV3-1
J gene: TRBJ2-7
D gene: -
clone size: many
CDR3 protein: CASSPRPSVGYEQYF
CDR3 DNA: TGTGCCAGCAGCCCGAGACCCTCGGTTGGTTACGAGCAGTACTTC

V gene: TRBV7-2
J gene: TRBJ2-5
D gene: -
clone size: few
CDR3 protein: CASSLDYSETQYF
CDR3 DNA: TGTGCCAGCAGCTTGGACTACTCGGAGACCCAGTACTTC